The next 9 T cell receptor beta chains were all read from a single sample in a study of CD8 T cells in Susac syndrome. RNA amounts of roughly 0.45 to 1 ug underwent reverse transcription with random hexamers. TCRdb re-called the immunoSEQ multiplex PCR reads with MiXCR, one entry per CDR3 protein. The top ten hold around 0.1% of the sample, which has some 250,000 distinct CDR3 sequences, almost 97% seen once. Material for sequencing was CD4+ T cells from PBMCs. These receptor sequences come from a human donor with Susac syndrome.

The chain couples TRBV11-2 to TRBJ2-1, with TRBD2 matching over 12 bases. V dropped 7 bases and J dropped 2; count of bases not matched to a gene: 3. Germline V lookup: CDR1 SGHAT, CDR2 FQNNGV. The CDR3 has 15 residues. CDR3 nucleotides: TGTGCCAGCACGCCTAGCGGGAGGGCCTACAATGAGCAGTTCTTC. Amino acids: CASTPSGRAYNEQFF.

The chain recombines TRBV7-9 with TRBJ2-7, with D possibly being TRBD2 (5 bases). V was clipped by 8 bases and J by 4 bases, with 12 bases between them. The germline V gene has CDR1 SEHNR and CDR2 FQNEAQ (reference sequence). The CDR3 contains 12 residues. The CDR3 reads CASGTEGYEQYF. The CDR3 nucleotides are TGTGCCAGCGGCACAGAGGGATACGAGCAGTACTTC.

This clonotype showed up just a few times. The chain recombines TRBV18 with TRBJ1-2; tentatively, D is TRBD1 (5 bases). Trimming took 4 bases from V and 2 from J, leaving 8 bases between them. Germline CDR1 KGHSH, CDR2 LQKENI. This CDR3 is 13 amino acids long. The CDR3 DNA reads TGTGCCAGCTCACGGGACTCCAACTATGGCTACACCTTC. It specifies CASSRDSNYGYTF.

The chain uses TRBV5-1 and TRBJ1-5, with D possibly being TRBD1 (5 bases). CDR1 is SGHRS, CDR2 YFSETQ, per germline. Trimming pared 5 bases from V and 6 bases from J, leaving 15 bases between. This CDR3 region has 14 residues. The CDR3 DNA sequence: TGCGCCAGCAGTATGGGCCAGGGTGGTCAGCCCCAGCATTTT. Its protein product is CASSMGQGGQPQHF.

CDR3 amino acids: CASSLNENTEAFF. Here the CDR3 DNA reads TGTGCCAGCAGCTTGAACGAGAACACTGAAGCTTTCTTT. The rearrangement links TRBV7-9 to TRBJ1-1; D gene uncertain. This CDR3 contains 13 residues. Germline V CDR1 and CDR2: SEHNR, FQNEAQ (reference sequence). The germline V and J ends were trimmed by 3 bases and 1 base, with 6 bases remaining between them.

The chain is built from TRBV24-1 and TRBJ1-1; 9 nucleotides align to TRBD1. The junction had 3 bases not matched to a gene; V was cut back by 6 bases and J by 5 bases. Germline loops: CDR1 KGHDR, CDR2 SFDVKD. The CDR3 runs to 13 residues. As DNA, the CDR3 is TGTGCCACCAGTACGACAGGGGGGACTGAAGCTTTCTTT. Its protein is CATSTTGGTEAFF.

This chain joins TRBV20-1 and TRBJ2-1; 8 bases map to TRBD1. The CDR3 runs 13 residues. Germline assignment: CDR1 DFQATT and CDR2 SNEGSKA (reference sequence). The ends lost 6 bases at V and 6 bases at J; junction bases unmatched: 7. The CDR3 DNA reads as TGCAGTGCCCCGGACAGGGAGCCCAATGAGCAGTTCTTC. It is translated as CSAPDREPNEQFF.

The genes are TRBV5-8 and TRBJ1-1; D remains ambiguous. This CDR3 has 14 residues. Looked up from germline, CDR1 is SGHTS and CDR2 is YDEGEE. Trimming removed 0 bases from V and 3 bases from J, with 9 bases in between. The CDR3 bases are TGTGCCAGCAGCTTGGAAGGACCCTACACTGAAGCTTTCTTT. This translates into CASSLEGPYTEAFF.

The chain uses TRBV11-3 and TRBJ2-7; TRBD2 aligns across 9 bases. Per germline, CDR1 SGHNT and CDR2 YENEEA. J was trimmed by 1 base and V by 5 bases; bases with no gene match: 18. This CDR3 has 19 residues. In DNA, the CDR3 is TGTGCCAGCAGCCCTGGTTTTGGTAGCGGGGGCCTCAGATCCTACGAGCAGTACTTC. This encodes CASSPGFGSGGLRSYEQYF. The full variable domain, completed using reference TRBV11-3 and TRBJ2-7, is EAGVVQSPRYKIIEKKQPVAFWCNPISGHNTLYWYLQNLGQGPELLIRYENEEAVDDSQLPKDRFSAERLKGVDSTLKIQPAELGDSAVYLCASSPGFGSGGLRSYEQYFGPGTRLTVT.